What follows describes a single T cell receptor beta chain. This sample is drawn from a study of shared clonotypes between healthy human individuals. Clones were read by immunoSEQ multiplex PCR, and TCRdb kept only the in-frame ones, dropping some. The sample yields around 1.4 million clones, approximately 98.5% seen once. The V gene end was trimmed by 4 bases and the J gene end by 5 bases; junction bases not matched to a gene: 10. Germline CDR1 SGHRS, CDR2 YFSETQ. CDR3 size: 15 residues. The chain employs TRBV5-1 and TRBJ1-1, with 8 positions matching TRBD1. Material: naive CD4+ T cells sorted from blood. Documented subset: CD45RA+ positively selected. This sequence originates from a man aged 25-45 years in good health. In DNA, the CDR3 is TGCGCCAGCAGCGCAGCCTCACAGGGGGGGACTGAAGCTTTCTTT. This codes for CASSAASQGGTEAFF. The whole variable domain, remainder taken from reference TRBV5-1 and TRBJ1-1, is KAGVTQTPRYLIKTRGQQVTLSCSPISGHRSVSWYQQTPGQGLQFLFEYFSETQRNKGNFPGRFSGRQFSNSRSEMNVSTLELGDSALYLCASSAASQGGTEAFFGQGTRLTVV.